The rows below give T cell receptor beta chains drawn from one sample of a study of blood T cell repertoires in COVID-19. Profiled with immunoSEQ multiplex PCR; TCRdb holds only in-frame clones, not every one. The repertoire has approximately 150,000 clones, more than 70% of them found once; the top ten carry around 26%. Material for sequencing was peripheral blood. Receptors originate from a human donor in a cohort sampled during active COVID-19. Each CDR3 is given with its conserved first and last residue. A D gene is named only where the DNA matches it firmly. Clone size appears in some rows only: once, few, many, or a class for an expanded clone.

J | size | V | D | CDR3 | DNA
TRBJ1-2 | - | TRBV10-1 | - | CANKQDYTF | TGCGCCAACAAACAGGACTACACCTTC
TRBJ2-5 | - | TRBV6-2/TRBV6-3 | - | CASSFKETQYF | TGTGCCAGCAGTTTCAAAGAGACCCAGTACTTC
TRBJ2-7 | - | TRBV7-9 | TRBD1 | CASSLMGQGYEQYF | TGTGCCAGCAGCTTGATGGGACAGGGCTACGAGCAGTACTTC
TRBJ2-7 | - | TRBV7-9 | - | CASSVTAGSDRRSYEQYF | TGTGCCAGCAGCGTAACTGCCGGGTCGGACAGACGCTCCTACGAGCAGTACTTC
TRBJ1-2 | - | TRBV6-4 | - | CASSSTGSANYGYTF | TGTGCCAGCAGTTCTACAGGGTCAGCTAACTATGGCTACACCTTC
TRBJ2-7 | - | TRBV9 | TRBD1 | CASSVGTGNSYEQYF | TGTGCCAGCAGCGTTGGGACAGGGAACTCCTACGAGCAGTACTTC
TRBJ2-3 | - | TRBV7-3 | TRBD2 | CASSLRGSGVTDTQYF | TGTGCCAGCAGCTTAAGAGGTAGCGGGGTGACAGATACGCAGTATTTT
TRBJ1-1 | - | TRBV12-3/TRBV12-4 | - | CASSFGPTPAFF | TGTGCCAGCAGTTTTGGGCCCACTCCAGCTTTCTTT
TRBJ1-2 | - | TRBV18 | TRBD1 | CASSLDRGIYGYTF | TGTGCCAGCTCCCTGGACAGGGGGATCTATGGCTACACCTTC
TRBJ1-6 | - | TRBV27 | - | CATGSGTYNSPLHF | TGTGCCACAGGGTCCGGCACCTATAATTCACCCCTCCACTTT
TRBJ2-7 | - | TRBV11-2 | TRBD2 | CAGGEGPTSYEQYF | TGTGCCGGGGGGGAGGGGCCCACCTCCTACGAGCAGTACTTC
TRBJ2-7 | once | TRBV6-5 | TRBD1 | CASSPWTGGYEQYF | TGTGCCAGCAGTCCATGGACAGGGGGCTACGAGCAGTACTTC
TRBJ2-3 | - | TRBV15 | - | CATSRWGGETDTQYF | TGTGCCACCAGCAGGTGGGGGGGCGAGACAGATACGCAGTATTTT
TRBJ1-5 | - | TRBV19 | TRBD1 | CASTERAGGKQPQHF | TGTGCCAGTACCGAAAGGGCAGGGGGCAAACAGCCCCAGCATTTT
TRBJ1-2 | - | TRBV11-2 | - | CASSSGLNYGYTF | TGTGCCAGCAGCTCGGGACTTAACTATGGCTACACCTTC
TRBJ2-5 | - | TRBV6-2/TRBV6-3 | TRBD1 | CASSYMGQGAQYF | TGTGCCAGCAGTTACATGGGACAGGGAGCCCAGTACTTC
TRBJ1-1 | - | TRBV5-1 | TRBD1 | CASTIQTGSTEAFF | TGCGCCAGCACAATACAGACAGGGAGCACTGAAGCTTTCTTT
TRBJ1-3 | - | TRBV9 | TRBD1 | CASSRTGGGSGNTIYF | TGTGCCAGCAGCCGGACAGGGGGCGGATCTGGAAACACCATATATTTT
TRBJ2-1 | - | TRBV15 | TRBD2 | CATSSQRGGVYEQFF | TGTGCCACCAGCAGCCAGCGGGGGGGCGTCTATGAGCAGTTCTTC
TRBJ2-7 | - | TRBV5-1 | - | CASSLSLQGMRQQYF | TGCGCCAGCAGCCTTAGCTTACAGGGAATGAGGCAGCAGTACTTC
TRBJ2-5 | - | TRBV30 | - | CAWTSPGGQPWTQYF | TGTGCCTGGACCTCCCCGGGGGGCCAACCTTGGACCCAGTACTTC
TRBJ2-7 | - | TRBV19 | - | CASSMIGLAGDEQYF | TGTGCCAGTAGTATGATCGGGTTGGCAGGGGACGAGCAGTACTTC
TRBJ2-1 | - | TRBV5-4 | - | CASSLGTGYNEQFF | TGTGCCAGCAGCTTGGGGACTGGCTACAATGAGCAGTTCTTC
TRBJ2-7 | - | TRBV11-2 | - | CASSLTGRLYEQYF | TGTGCCAGCAGCCTGACAGGCCGACTCTACGAGCAGTACTTC
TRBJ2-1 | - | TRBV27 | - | CASSLSGAAMVF | TGTGCCAGCAGTTTATCGGGGGCCGCCATGGTCTTC
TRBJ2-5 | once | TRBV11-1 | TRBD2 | CASSLGTSGQETQYF | TGTGCCAGCAGCTTAGGGACTAGCGGGCAAGAGACCCAGTACTTC
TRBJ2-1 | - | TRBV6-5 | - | CARGGRGRNEQFF | TGTGCCAGGGGGGGCAGGGGGAGGAATGAGCAGTTCTTC
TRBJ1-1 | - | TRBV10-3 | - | CAISQNSPMNTEAFF | TGTGCCATCAGCCAGAATTCCCCCATGAACACTGAAGCTTTCTTT